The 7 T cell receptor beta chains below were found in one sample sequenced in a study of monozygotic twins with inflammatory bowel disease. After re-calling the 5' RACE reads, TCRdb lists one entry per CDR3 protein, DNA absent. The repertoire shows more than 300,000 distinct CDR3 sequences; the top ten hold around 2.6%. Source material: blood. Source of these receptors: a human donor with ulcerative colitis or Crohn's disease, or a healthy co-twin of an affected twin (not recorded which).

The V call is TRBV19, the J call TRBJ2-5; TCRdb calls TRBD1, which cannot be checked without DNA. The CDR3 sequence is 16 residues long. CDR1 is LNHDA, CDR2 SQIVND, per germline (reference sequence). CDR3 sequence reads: CASSAGLGKSPETQYF.

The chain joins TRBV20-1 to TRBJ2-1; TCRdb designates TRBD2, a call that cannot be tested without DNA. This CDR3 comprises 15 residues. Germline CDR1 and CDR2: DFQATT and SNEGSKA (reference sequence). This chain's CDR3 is CSAPPRTSGGVGQFF.

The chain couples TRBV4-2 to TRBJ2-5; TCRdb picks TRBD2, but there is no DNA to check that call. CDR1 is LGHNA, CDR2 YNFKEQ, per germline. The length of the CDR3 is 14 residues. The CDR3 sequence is CASSQVAGSETQYF.

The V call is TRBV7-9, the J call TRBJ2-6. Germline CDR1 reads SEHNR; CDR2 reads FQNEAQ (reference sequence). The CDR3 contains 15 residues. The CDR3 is CASSLSLSGANVLTF. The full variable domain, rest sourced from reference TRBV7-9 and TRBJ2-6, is DTGVSQNPRHKITKRGQNVTFRCDPISEHNRLYWYRQTLGQGPEFLTYFQNEAQLEKSRLLSDRFSAERPKGSFSTLEIQRTEQGDSAMYLCASSLSLSGANVLTFGAGSRLTVL.

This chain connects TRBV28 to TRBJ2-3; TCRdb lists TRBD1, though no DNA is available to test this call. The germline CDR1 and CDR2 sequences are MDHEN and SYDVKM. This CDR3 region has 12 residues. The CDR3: CASNTGPDTQYF.

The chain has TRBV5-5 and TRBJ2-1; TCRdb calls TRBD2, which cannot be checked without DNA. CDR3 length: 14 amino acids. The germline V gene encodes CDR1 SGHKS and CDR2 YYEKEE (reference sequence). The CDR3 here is CASSTSGGLNEQFF.

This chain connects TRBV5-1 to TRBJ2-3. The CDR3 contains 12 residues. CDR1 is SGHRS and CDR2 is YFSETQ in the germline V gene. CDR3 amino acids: CASSLTQDTQYF.